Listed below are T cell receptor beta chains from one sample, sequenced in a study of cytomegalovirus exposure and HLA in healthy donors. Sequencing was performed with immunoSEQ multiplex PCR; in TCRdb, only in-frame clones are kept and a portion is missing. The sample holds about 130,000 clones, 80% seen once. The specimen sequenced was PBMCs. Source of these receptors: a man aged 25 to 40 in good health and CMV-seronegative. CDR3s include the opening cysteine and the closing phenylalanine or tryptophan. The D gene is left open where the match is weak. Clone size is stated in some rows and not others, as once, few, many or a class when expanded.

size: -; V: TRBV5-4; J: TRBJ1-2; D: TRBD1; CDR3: CASRKTGGDGYTF; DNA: TGTGCCAGCAGGAAGACAGGGGGCGATGGCTACACCTTC
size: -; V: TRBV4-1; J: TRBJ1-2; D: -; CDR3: CASSQGTSPRYGYTF; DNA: TGCGCCAGCAGCCAAGGGACATCGCCCCGCTATGGCTACACCTTC
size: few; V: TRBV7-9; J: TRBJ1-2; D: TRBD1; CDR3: CASSLGDRTGYTF; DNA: TGTGCCAGCAGCTTAGGGGACAGGACGGGCTACACCTTC
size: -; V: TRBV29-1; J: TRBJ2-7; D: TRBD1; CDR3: CSVVGTGDEQYF; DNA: TGCAGCGTTGTAGGGACAGGGGACGAGCAGTACTTC
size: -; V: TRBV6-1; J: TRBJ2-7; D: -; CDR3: CASSSTGNSYEQYF; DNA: TGTGCCAGCAGTAGTACAGGGAACAGCTACGAGCAGTACTTC
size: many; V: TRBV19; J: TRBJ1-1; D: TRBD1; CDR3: CATITGTGTEAFF; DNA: TGTGCCACTATTACCGGGACAGGCACTGAAGCTTTCTTT
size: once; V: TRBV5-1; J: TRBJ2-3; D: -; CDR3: CASSRQLSSTDTQYF; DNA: TGCGCCAGCAGCCGACAATTGTCTAGCACAGATACGCAGTATTTT
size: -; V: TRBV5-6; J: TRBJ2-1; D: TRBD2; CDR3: CASSYYRLAGNEQFF; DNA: TGTGCCAGCAGCTACTATCGACTAGCGGGTAATGAGCAGTTCTTC
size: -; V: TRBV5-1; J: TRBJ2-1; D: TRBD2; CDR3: CASSFPLAGPANNEQFF; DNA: TGCGCCAGCAGCTTCCCACTAGCGGGACCAGCCAACAATGAGCAGTTCTTC
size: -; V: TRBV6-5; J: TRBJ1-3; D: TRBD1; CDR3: CASSYSRQGAGNTIYF; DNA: TGTGCCAGCAGTTACTCCCGGCAGGGGGCAGGAAACACCATATATTTT
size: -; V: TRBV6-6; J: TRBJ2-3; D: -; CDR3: CASSPQGGGTQYF; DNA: TGTGCCAGCAGTCCCCAGGGGGGAGGTACGCAGTATTTT
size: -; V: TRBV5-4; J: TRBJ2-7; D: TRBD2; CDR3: CASSLGGLAGYYEQYF; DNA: TGTGCCAGCAGCTTGGGAGGACTAGCGGGATACTACGAGCAGTACTTC
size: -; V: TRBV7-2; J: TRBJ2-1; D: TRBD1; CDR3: CASSFRDSNEQFF; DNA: TGTGCCAGCAGCTTCCGGGACAGCAATGAGCAGTTCTTC
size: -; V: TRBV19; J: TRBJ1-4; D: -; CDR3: CASSWGVQGEKLFF; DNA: TGTGCCAGTAGCTGGGGGGTCCAAGGTGAAAAACTGTTTTTT
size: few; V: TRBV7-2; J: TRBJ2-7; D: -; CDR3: CASSLVRGAHEQYF; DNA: TGTGCCAGCAGCTTAGTTCGCGGGGCTCACGAGCAGTACTTC
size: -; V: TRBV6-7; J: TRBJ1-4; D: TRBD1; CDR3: CASSYTTGVEKLFF; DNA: TGTGCCAGCAGTTACACGACAGGGGTTGAAAAACTGTTTTTT
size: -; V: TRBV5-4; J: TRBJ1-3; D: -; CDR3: CASSLLGTTGNTIYF; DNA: TGTGCCAGCAGCTTGTTGGGCACAACTGGAAACACCATATATTTT
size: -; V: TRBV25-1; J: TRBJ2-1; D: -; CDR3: CASSESRPLSLSDEQFF; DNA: TGTGCCAGCAGTGAATCCCGCCCTCTGAGTTTGAGCGATGAGCAGTTCTTC
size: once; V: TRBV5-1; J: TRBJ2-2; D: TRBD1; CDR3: CTSSMTGDTGELFF; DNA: TGCACCAGCTCAATGACAGGGGACACCGGGGAGCTGTTTTTT
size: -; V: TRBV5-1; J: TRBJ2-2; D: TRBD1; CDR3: CASSLEGQGNTGELFF; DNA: TGCGCCAGCAGCTTGGAGGGACAGGGGAACACCGGGGAGCTGTTTTTT
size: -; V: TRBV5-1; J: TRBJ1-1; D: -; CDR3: CASSRNQGGPEAFF; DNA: TGCGCCAGCAGCCGTAACCAGGGAGGGCCTGAAGCTTTCTTT
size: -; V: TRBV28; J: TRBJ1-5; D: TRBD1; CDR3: CASSYQGASNNQPQHF; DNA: TGTGCCAGCAGTTATCAGGGGGCGTCAAACAATCAGCCCCAGCATTTT
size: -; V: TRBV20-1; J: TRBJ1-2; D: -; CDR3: CSARGLYGYTF; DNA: TGCAGTGCTAGGGGACTCTATGGCTACACCTTC
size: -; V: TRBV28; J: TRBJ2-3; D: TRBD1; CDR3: CASSYYRGGTDTQYF; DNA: TGTGCCAGCAGTTACTACAGGGGGGGCACAGATACGCAGTATTTT
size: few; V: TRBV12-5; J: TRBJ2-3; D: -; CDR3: CASAAGQTSTDTQYF; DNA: TGTGCTAGTGCCGCAGGGCAGACTAGCACAGATACGCAGTATTTT
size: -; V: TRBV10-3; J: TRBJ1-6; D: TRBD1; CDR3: CAIKYRTGDSPLHF; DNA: TGTGCCATCAAGTATAGGACAGGGGATTCACCCCTCCACTTT
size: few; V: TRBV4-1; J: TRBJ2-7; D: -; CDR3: CASSQDSTAYEQYF; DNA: TGCGCCAGCAGCCAAGACTCCACCGCCTACGAGCAGTACTTC
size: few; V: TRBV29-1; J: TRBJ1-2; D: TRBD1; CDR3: CSVTSGQGGGYGYTF; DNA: TGCAGCGTTACCTCCGGACAGGGGGGAGGGTATGGCTACACCTTC
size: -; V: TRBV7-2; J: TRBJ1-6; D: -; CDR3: CASSLAAGKNSPLHF; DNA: TGTGCCAGCAGCTTAGCGGCGGGGAAGAATTCACCCCTCCACTTT
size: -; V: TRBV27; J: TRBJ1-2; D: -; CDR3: CASSQRSTGLFLYGYTF; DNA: TGTGCCAGCAGTCAGCGCTCCACAGGACTATTTCTCTATGGCTACACCTTC
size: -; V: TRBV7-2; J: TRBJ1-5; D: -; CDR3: CASSDTRGQPQHF; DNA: TGTGCCAGCAGCGACACCCGGGGGCAGCCCCAGCATTTT
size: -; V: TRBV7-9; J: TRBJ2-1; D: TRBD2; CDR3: CASSLAGTSGAPFF; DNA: TGTGCCAGCAGCTTAGCCGGGACTAGCGGGGCTCCGTTCTTC
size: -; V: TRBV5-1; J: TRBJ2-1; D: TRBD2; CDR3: CASSWTSGGARGNEQFF; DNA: TGCGCCAGCAGTTGGACTAGCGGGGGGGCCAGAGGCAATGAGCAGTTCTTC
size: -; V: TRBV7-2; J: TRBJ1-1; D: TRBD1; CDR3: CASSFTGGTEAFF; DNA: TGTGCCAGCAGCTTCACAGGGGGTACTGAAGCTTTCTTT
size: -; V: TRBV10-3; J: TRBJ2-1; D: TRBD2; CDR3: CAISGEVGRGSYNEQFF; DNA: TGTGCCATCAGTGGTGAGGTGGGGCGGGGGAGCTACAATGAGCAGTTCTTC
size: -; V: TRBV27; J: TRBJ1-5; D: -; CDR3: CASSSSAGDSNQPQHF; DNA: TGTGCCAGCAGTTCCTCGGCAGGGGATAGCAATCAGCCCCAGCATTTT
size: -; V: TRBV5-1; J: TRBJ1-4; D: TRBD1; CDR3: CASSTQGAFNEKLFF; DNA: TGCGCCAGCAGCACACAGGGGGCGTTTAATGAAAAACTGTTTTTT
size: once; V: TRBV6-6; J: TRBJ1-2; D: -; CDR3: CASSRKGVLNGYTF; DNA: TGTGCCAGCAGTCGTAAAGGGGTCTTAAATGGCTACACCTTC
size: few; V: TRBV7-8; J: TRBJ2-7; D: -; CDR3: CASSLGGGNYEQYF; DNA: TGTGCCAGCAGCTTAGGGGGCGGAAACTACGAGCAGTACTTC
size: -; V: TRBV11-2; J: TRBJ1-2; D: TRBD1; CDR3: CASRLSGGNYGYTF; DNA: TGTGCCAGCAGATTATCAGGGGGCAACTATGGCTACACCTTC
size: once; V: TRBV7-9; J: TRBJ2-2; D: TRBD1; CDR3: CASSPLGYRQGAGELFF; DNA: TGTGCCAGCAGCCCTTTAGGCTATCGACAGGGAGCCGGGGAGCTGTTTTTT
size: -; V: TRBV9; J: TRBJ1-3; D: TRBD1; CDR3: CASSLQGRGGNTIYF; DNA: TGTGCCAGCAGCCTACAGGGGCGAGGAGGAAACACCATATATTTT
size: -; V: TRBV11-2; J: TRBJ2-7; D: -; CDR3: CASSLVTTYEQYF; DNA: TGTGCCAGCAGCTTAGTGACAACTTACGAGCAGTACTTC
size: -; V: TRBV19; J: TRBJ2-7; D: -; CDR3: CASSIGLNYEQYF; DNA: TGTGCCAGTAGTATCGGACTAAACTACGAGCAGTACTTC
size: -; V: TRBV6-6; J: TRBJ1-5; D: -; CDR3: CASSYRLSDSNQPQHF; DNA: TGTGCCAGCAGTTACCGTCTCAGCGATAGCAATCAGCCCCAGCATTTT
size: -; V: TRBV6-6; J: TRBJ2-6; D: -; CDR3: CASSYLSGANVLTF; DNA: TGTGCCAGCAGTTATCTCAGTGGGGCCAACGTCCTGACTTTC
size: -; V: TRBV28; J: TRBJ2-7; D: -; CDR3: CASSFVIRGSRLGQYF; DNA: TGTGCCAGCAGTTTTGTTATTCGAGGGTCCCGTCTGGGGCAGTACTTC
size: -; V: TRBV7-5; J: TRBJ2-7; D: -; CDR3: CARSLGSYGRDYEQYF; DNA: TGTGCCAGAAGCTTAGGATCTTACGGGAGAGACTACGAGCAGTACTTC
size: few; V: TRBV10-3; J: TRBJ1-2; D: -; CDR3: CAISDDPLRGSHSGYTF; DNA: TGTGCCATCAGTGATGACCCACTGCGAGGGTCTCATAGCGGCTACACCTTC
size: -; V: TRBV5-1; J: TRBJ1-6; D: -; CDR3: CASSSGQTDHFVLHF; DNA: TGCGCCAGCAGCTCGGGACAAACGGACCACTTCGTCCTCCACTTT
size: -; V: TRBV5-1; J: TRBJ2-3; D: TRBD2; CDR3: CASTQERELGTDTQYF; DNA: TGCGCCAGCACCCAAGAGCGGGAGCTCGGCACAGATACGCAGTATTTT
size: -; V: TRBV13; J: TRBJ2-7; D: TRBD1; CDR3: CASSRDSPYEQYF; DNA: TGTGCCAGCAGCCGGGACAGTCCCTACGAGCAGTACTTC
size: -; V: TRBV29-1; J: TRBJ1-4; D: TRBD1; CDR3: CSGQGAPNEKLFF; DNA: TGCAGCGGACAGGGGGCTCCTAATGAAAAACTGTTTTTT
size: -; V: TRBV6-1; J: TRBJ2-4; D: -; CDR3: CASSETILRTVNF; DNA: TGTGCCAGCAGTGAAACAATCCTGCGGACAGTTAACTTC
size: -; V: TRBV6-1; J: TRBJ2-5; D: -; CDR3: CASSEPRPTSQETQYF; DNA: TGTGCCAGCAGTGAACCCCGCCCGACATCTCAAGAGACCCAGTACTTC
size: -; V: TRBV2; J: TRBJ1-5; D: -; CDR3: CASSEATAGLGYQPQHF; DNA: TGTGCCAGCAGTGAAGCGACGGCAGGGTTAGGGTATCAGCCCCAGCATTTT
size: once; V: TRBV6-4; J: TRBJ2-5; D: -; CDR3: CASSDHGRVTDQETQYF; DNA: TGTGCCAGCAGTGACCACGGCAGGGTGACGGACCAAGAGACCCAGTACTTC
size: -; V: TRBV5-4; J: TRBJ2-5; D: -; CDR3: CASSFLAGSGQETQYF; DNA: TGTGCCAGCAGCTTCCTGGCGGGATCCGGCCAAGAGACCCAGTACTTC
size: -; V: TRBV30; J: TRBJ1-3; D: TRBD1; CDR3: CAWSTRQGAAGNTIYF; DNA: TGTGCCTGGAGTACCCGACAGGGGGCAGCTGGAAACACCATATATTTT
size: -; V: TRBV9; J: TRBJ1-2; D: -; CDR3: CASSGGITGYTF; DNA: TGTGCCAGCAGCGGAGGGATAACTGGCTACACCTTC